This T cell receptor (beta chain) was profiled in a study of T cells after yellow fever vaccination. TCRdb re-derived calls from the 5' RACE reads in MiXCR, one entry per CDR3 protein. The repertoire consists of around 200,000 distinct CDR3 sequences, with 9.5% to 12% occurring once and the leading ten covering about 40%. Germline CDR1 reads SQVTM; CDR2 reads ANQGSEA. This CDR3 comprises 17 residues. V lost 1 base to trimming and J lost 1 base, with 16 bases between them. The sample here was CD8+ T cells sorted from PBMCs, taken 15 days after the yellow fever booster vaccination. This clonotype was obtained from a young man who received the YFV17D yellow fever vaccine. The V gene is TRBV29-1, the J gene TRBJ2-2; a weak D match, TRBD1 (5 bases). The CDR3 here is CSVEVDRPPWNTGELFF. CDR3 nucleotides: TGCAGCGTTGAAGTCGACAGACCTCCGTGGAACACCGGGGAGCTGTTTTTT.